One and the same sample provided the 24 T cell receptor beta chains below, sequenced in a study of T cell responses to AZD1222 COVID-19 vaccine. TCRdb's table, derived via immunoSEQ multiplex PCR, lists solely in-frame clones and lacks some. The sample includes some 130,000 clones, 90% of them seen just once. The material was peripheral blood, obtained on day 0 of AZD1222 vaccination. The source is an adult in good health.

The chain employs TRBV6-2 or TRBV6-3 and TRBJ1-1; 11 nucleotides match TRBD1. The CDR3 has 18 residues. V shed 2 bases and J 5 bases; nucleotides not matched to a gene: 13. Germline lookup yields CDR1 MNHEY and CDR2 SVGEGT. The CDR3: CASSYPPGQGALATEAFF. Here the CDR3 DNA reads TGTGCCAGCAGTTACCCTCCTGGACAGGGGGCTTTAGCGACTGAAGCTTTCTTT.

In its sample, this clone was seen a few times. The chain is built from TRBV4-1 and TRBJ2-7, with 12 bases aligning to TRBD1. Germline CDR1 MGHRA, CDR2 YSYEKL. The CDR3 has 15 residues. V lost 4 bases to trimming and J lost 5 bases; unmatched junction nucleotides: 6. CDR3 protein: CASSPGQGARDEQYF. CDR3 DNA: TGCGCCAGCAGCCCGGGACAGGGGGCTCGGGACGAGCAGTACTTC.

V gene TRBV12-5 combines with J gene TRBJ2-5, with TRBD2 identical over 12 bases. From germline, CDR1 is LGHNT and CDR2 FRNRAP. The CDR3 loop spans 15 amino acids. V gave up 1 base and J gave up 3 bases; unmatched junction bases: 0. In DNA form, the CDR3 reads TGTGCTAGTGGTTTGGGACTAGCGGGGGAAGAGACCCAGTACTTC. It yields the protein CASGLGLAGEETQYF.

V usage is TRBV4-2 and J usage is TRBJ1-6; a possible D gene is TRBD1 (5 bases). V lost 1 base and J lost 0, with 7 bases in between. The germline V gene encodes CDR1 LGHNA and CDR2 YNFKEQ. This CDR3 has 16 residues. In nucleotides, the CDR3 is TGTGCCAGCAGCCAAGCCAGGGTCTCCTATAATTCACCCCTCCACTTT. Protein sequence: CASSQARVSYNSPLHF.

The rearrangement uses TRBV21-1 and TRBJ2-7. TRBV21-1 is a pseudogene segment. The CDR3 contains 15 residues. The CDR3, as DNA: TGTGCCAGCAGCAAAGCTTTGGGGGAGAGTCACGAGCAGTACTTC. It codes for CASSKALGESHEQYF.

The V and J genes are TRBV20-1 and TRBJ2-1; D gene uncertain. Trimming took off 6 bases at V and 9 bases at J, with 12 bases between the two ends. CDR3 size: 11 residues. Germline V lookup: CDR1 DFQATT, CDR2 SNEGSKA (reference sequence). This chain's CDR3 is CSAVLLGEQFF. In DNA, the CDR3 is TGCAGTGCAGTGTTGCTAGGTGAGCAGTTCTTC.

CDR3 sequence (DNA): TGTGCCAGCACCACCCATTCACCCCTCCACTTT. Residues: CASTTHSPLHF. The V gene is TRBV28, the J gene TRBJ1-6; no firm D call. Germline values: CDR1 MDHEN, CDR2 SYDVKM. CDR3 length equals 11 residues. V shed 7 bases and J shed 8 bases, with 6 bases lying between them.

This chain joins TRBV29-1 and TRBJ1-3; D unresolved. Trimming left V 4 bases short and J 4 bases short, with 11 bases between. Per germline, CDR1 SQVTM and CDR2 ANQGSEA. The CDR3 contains 13 residues. The chain's CDR3 is CSVASSGGNTIYF. The CDR3 DNA sequence: TGCAGCGTTGCCTCTTCGGGAGGAAACACCATATATTTT.

This chain connects TRBV5-6 to TRBJ1-2, with 9 positions matching TRBD1. V lost 4 bases, J lost 7 bases, and 5 bases stayed unmatched. Germline CDR1 and CDR2: SGHDT and YYEEEE. This CDR3 has 13 residues. This CDR3 is CASSRDRVFGYTF. The CDR3 bases are TGTGCCAGCAGCCGGGACAGGGTCTTTGGCTACACCTTC.

The V gene is TRBV27, the J gene TRBJ1-2; 7 bases align to TRBD1. The CDR3 extends over 17 amino acids. Germline-derived CDR1 and CDR2 are MNHEY and SMNVEV (reference sequence). V shed 6 bases, J shed 1 base, and the junction held 14 bases outside the gene matches. The CDR3 is CASRALTGTDINYGYTF. CDR3 coding DNA: TGTGCCAGCAGAGCTTTGACAGGGACCGACATTAACTATGGCTACACCTTC.

The chain uses TRBV6-1 and TRBJ2-7; 14 nucleotides agree with TRBD2. The germline gives CDR1 MNHNS, CDR2 SASEGT. The CDR3 extends over 15 amino acids. V shed 3 bases, J shed 3 bases, and the junction held 1 base outside the gene matches. CDR3 region: CASSDGLAGGYEQYF. DNA for the CDR3: TGTGCCAGCAGTGATGGACTAGCGGGGGGCTACGAGCAGTACTTC.

The CDR3 DNA sequence: TGTGCCGGAAGAACAGGGGGACAGACCGGGGAGCTGTTTTTT. Its translation: CAGRTGGQTGELFF. The gene calls are TRBV7-9 and TRBJ2-2; 8 bases are a match to TRBD1. V shed 11 bases and J 5 bases; nucleotides not matched to a gene: 10. Germline loops: CDR1 SEHNR, CDR2 FQNEAQ (reference sequence). The CDR3 runs to 14 residues.

Here the CDR3 reads CASSQEQGATGHPGHGYTF. The CDR3 coding sequence is TGTGCCAGCAGCCAAGAACAGGGGGCAACAGGCCATCCCGGGCATGGCTACACCTTC. This chain uses TRBV4-2 with TRBJ1-2; 9 bases map to TRBD1. The junction had 17 bases not matched to a gene; V was cut back by 0 bases and J by 6 bases. Germline V gene data show CDR1 as LGHNA and CDR2 as YNFKEQ. The CDR3 consists of 19 residues.

The rearrangement links TRBV5-1 to TRBJ1-1; D gene uncertain. Trimming pared 1 base from V and 3 bases from J, leaving 10 bases between. The CDR3 contains 14 residues. Per the germline V gene, CDR1 is SGHRS and CDR2 is YFSETQ. The CDR3 sequence is CASSLLLSDTEAFF. The CDR3 region has the DNA TGCGCCAGCAGCTTGCTACTGTCGGACACTGAAGCTTTCTTT. The full variable domain, its missing parts supplied by reference TRBV5-1 and TRBJ1-1, is KAGVTQTPRYLIKTRGQQVTLSCSPISGHRSVSWYQQTPGQGLQFLFEYFSETQRNKGNFPGRFSGRQFSNSRSEMNVSTLELGDSALYLCASSLLLSDTEAFFGQGTRLTVV.

In its sample, this clone was seen once. The rearrangement joins TRBV21-1 to TRBJ2-7; TRBD1 is taken as the D call from the table, unchecked against the DNA. TRBV21-1 is an annotated pseudogene. The CDR3 covers 15 residues. The CDR3 region has the DNA TGTGCCAGCAGAATCCTTTGGGCCCACTCCTACGAGCAGTACTTC. It translates to CASRILWAHSYEQYF.

The chain combines TRBV18 with TRBJ1-4, with D hard to call. Germline V lookup: CDR1 KGHSH, CDR2 LQKENI. The CDR3 loop spans 15 amino acids. V was clipped by 3 bases and J by 2 bases, with 10 bases between them. CDR3 DNA sequence: TGTGCCAGCTCACCCCGGGTGGAGACTAATGAAAAACTGTTTTTT. Its protein product is CASSPRVETNEKLFF.

The chain couples TRBV14 to TRBJ2-1, with unresolved D. Germline CDR1 and CDR2: SGHDN and FVKESK. The CDR3 length is 11 residues. V was shortened by 1 base and J by 6 bases, with 1 base between the two germline ends. CDR3 sequence: CASSQVNEQFF. CDR3 DNA sequence: TGTGCCAGCAGCCAAGTCAATGAGCAGTTCTTC. Full variable domain (rest looked up from reference TRBV14 and TRBJ2-1): EAGVTQFPSHSVIEKGQTVTLRCDPISGHDNLYWYRRVMGKEIKFLLHFVKESKQDESGMPNNRFLAERTGGTYSTLKVQPAELEDSGVYFCASSQVNEQFFGPGTRLTVL.

The rearrangement links TRBV4-2 to TRBJ2-2; 11 bases map to TRBD2. Germline V CDR1 and CDR2: LGHNA, YNFKEQ. This CDR3 is built from 17 residues. Trimming at V came to 1 base and at J to 2 bases, leaving 3 bases not matched to a gene. CDR3 in amino acids: CASSQGLAGTNTGELFF. The CDR3 DNA reads TGTGCCAGCAGCCAAGGACTAGCGGGGACCAACACCGGGGAGCTGTTTTTT.

This clone was seen only a few times. The rearrangement links TRBV7-3 to TRBJ2-7; D gene ambiguous. The CDR3 runs 12 residues. Between the trimmed V and J ends, which lost 7 bases and 5 bases, there was a span of 12 bases. The germline V gene encodes CDR1 SGHTA and CDR2 FQGTGA. The CDR3 DNA reads TGTGCCAGCATCACTCATTACCACGAGCAGTACTTC. Encoded protein: CASITHYHEQYF.

The chain couples TRBV24-1 to TRBJ2-2; D unclear. The V gene's germline CDR1 is KGHDR and CDR2 SFDVKD. This CDR3 has 12 amino acids. The V gene lost 5 bases and the J gene lost 4 bases, with 4 bases spanning the gap. The CDR3 spells CATSVTTGELFF. The CDR3 nucleotides are TGTGCCACCAGTGTTACCACCGGGGAGCTGTTTTTT.

This clone was detected only once. The V and J genes are TRBV28 and TRBJ1-2, with no clear D. The V gene lost 6 bases and the J gene lost 1 base, with 9 bases spanning the gap. Germline V CDR1 and CDR2: MDHEN, SYDVKM. The CDR3 is made up of 13 amino acids. The DNA of the CDR3 is TGTGCCAGCAGCCCCTTGGGTAACTATGGCTACACCTTC. Translation gives CASSPLGNYGYTF.

CDR3 coding DNA: TGTGCCAGCAGTGACAAGGGAGACTCTGGGGCCAACGTCCTGACTTTC. Amino acids: CASSDKGDSGANVLTF. The chain couples TRBV6-4 to TRBJ2-6; possible D gene TRBD2, 5 bases. This CDR3 is built from 16 residues. CDR1 is MRHNA and CDR2 is SNTAGT in the germline V gene. V was clipped by 2 bases and J by 0 bases, with 8 bases between them.

The genes are TRBV3-1 (or the pseudogene TRBV3-2) and TRBJ1-3; D is uncertain. Germline V gene data show CDR1 as LGHDT and CDR2 as YNNKEL (reference sequence). V was clipped by 6 bases and J by 0 bases, with 9 bases between them. The CDR3 is made up of 14 amino acids. Here the CDR3 DNA reads TGTGCCAGCAGGCTCAGTACCTCTGGAAACACCATATATTTT. This gives the protein CASRLSTSGNTIYF.

This chain uses TRBV4-3 with TRBJ1-1; D unclear. In germline, CDR1 is LGHNA, CDR2 YSLEER. Trimming pared 0 bases from V and 0 bases from J, leaving 8 bases between. CDR3 length: 15 residues. The CDR3 DNA reads as TGCGCCAGCAGCCAAGATTGGGGTTTGAACACTGAAGCTTTCTTT. Its translation is CASSQDWGLNTEAFF.